This T cell receptor (beta chain) emerged from a study of cytomegalovirus exposure and HLA in healthy donors. The germline CDR1 and CDR2 sequences are SGDLS and YYNGEE. The CDR3 consists of 15 residues. The J segment lost 0 bases and the V segment lost 3 bases, leaving 3 bases of the junction unmatched. The PCR employed 60 Vbeta primers together with 13 Jbeta primers. Only in-frame clones appear in the TCRdb table, and some are missing; sequencing was by immunoSEQ multiplex PCR. Found here are under 150,000 clones; the top ten clones hold around 1.5%. Sequenced material: PBMCs. This receptor was obtained from a woman in her thirties or forties in good health and CMV-seronegative. This chain uses TRBV9 with TRBJ1-5, with TRBD1 identical over 7 bases. The CDR3 spells CASSARGSSNQPQHF. In nucleotides, the CDR3 is TGTGCCAGCAGCGCCAGGGGGTCTAGCAATCAGCCCCAGCATTTT.